This TCR beta chain was observed in a study of CD8 T cells in ankylosing spondylitis (dated by TCRdb to about 2017). Regarding the research as a whole: The study set out to find disease-linked TCR variants by profiling T cell receptor beta repertoires in ankylosing spondylitis patients and healthy donors. The full study cohort comprised around 23 ankylosing spondylitis patients and about 110 healthy donors. Peripheral blood samples were taken, and synovial fluid was additionally collected from ankylosing spondylitis patients. General conclusions and limits of the study: Some TCR beta motif variants had previously been reported in synovial fluid and blood of reactive arthritis patients, which suggested common disease-initiation mechanisms. In peripheral blood, the disease-linked clones were found at relatively low frequencies and had a CD8+ phenotype. Significant enrichment of the disease-linked clones was reported in matched synovial fluid samples from ankylosing spondylitis patients. Blood from ankylosing spondylitis patients appeared to be characterized by a TCR beta motif made up of several highly homologous amino acid variants.

This clonotype came up many times. Its specific antigen is unknown. There are no base qualities to consult, and no much larger clone falls within one base. TCRdb names Illumina HiSeq 2500 as the instrument used. TCR beta libraries were prepared by quantitative 5'-RACE with molecular barcodes. In the authors' own workflow: A new computational method, built on a probabilistic model of VDJ rearrangement, was used to identify disease-linked TCR variants. TCRdb took the public reads, trimmed them with fastp at Q25, ran MiXCR for clone calling and kept in-frame beta chains. Each CDR3 protein gets just one entry, which takes the most common genes and DNA from the rows behind it. What appears here as the V and J calls and clone size reflects TCRdb's work, not the paper's. The sample table contains approximately 190,000 distinct CDR3 sequences; only one count was recorded for under 15% of them. The top ten clonotypes cover 9.5% to 11% of the sample.

Sequences KGHDR (CDR1) and SFDVKD (CDR2) are obtained from the germline V gene. The CDR3 holds 16 amino acids from the cysteine to the phenylalanine. CDR3 DNA only is kept here, 48 bases in frame from base 1. A distance of 17 bases separates the germline ends of V and J, which lose 3 bases and 7 bases respectively. The sequenced sample consisted of blood, either unsorted or a sorted T cell fraction (not recorded which). The rearranged chain carries TRBV24-1 and TRBJ2-2, with the D gene call left open. The TCR sequence derives from a female donor with ankylosing spondylitis or in good health (not recorded which). CDR3 sequence: CATSDTFPGPDGELFF. The nucleotide sequence is TGTGCCACCAGTGATACCTTTCCCGGGCCAGACGGGGAGCTGTTTTTT.